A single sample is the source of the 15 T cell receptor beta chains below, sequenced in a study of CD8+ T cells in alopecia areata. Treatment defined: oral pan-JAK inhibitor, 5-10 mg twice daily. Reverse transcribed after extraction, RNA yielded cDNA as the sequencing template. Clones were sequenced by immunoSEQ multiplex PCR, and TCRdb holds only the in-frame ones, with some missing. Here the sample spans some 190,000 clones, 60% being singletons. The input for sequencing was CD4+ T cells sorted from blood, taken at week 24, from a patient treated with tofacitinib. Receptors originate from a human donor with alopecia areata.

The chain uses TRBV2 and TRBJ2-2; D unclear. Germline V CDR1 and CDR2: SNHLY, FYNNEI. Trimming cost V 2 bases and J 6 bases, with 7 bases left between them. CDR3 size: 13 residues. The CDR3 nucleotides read TGTGCCAGCAGTGAACGGGCGGCCGGGGAGCTGTTTTTT. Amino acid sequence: CASSERAAGELFF. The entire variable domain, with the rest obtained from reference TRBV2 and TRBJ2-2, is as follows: EPEVTQTPSHQVTQMGQEVILRCVPISNHLYFYWYRQILGQKVEFLVSFYNNEISEKSEIFDDQFSVERPDGSNFTLKIRSTKLEDSAMYFCASSERAAGELFFGEGSRLTVL.

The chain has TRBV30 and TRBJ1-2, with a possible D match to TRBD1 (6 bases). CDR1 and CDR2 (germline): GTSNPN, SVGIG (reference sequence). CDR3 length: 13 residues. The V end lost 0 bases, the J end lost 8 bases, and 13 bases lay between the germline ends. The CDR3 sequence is CAWSVSGARGYTF. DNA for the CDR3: TGTGCCTGGAGTGTATCGGGGGCGCGGGGCTACACCTTC.

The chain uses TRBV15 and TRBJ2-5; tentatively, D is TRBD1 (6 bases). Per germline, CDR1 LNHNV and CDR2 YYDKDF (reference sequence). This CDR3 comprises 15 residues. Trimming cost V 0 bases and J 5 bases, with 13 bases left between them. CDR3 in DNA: TGTGCCACCAGCAGAGAAACAGGGCTAGTTGAGACCCAGTACTTC. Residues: CATSRETGLVETQYF.

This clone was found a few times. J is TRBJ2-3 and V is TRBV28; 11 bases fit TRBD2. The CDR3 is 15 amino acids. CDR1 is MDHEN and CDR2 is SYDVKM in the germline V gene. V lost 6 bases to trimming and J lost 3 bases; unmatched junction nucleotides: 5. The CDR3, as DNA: TGTGCCAGCAGCCGGGGACTAGCGGAGACAGATACGCAGTATTTT. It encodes CASSRGLAETDTQYF.

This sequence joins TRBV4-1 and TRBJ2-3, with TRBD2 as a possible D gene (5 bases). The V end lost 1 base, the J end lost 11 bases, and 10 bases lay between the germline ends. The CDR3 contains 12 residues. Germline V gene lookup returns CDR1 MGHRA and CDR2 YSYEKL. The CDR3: CASSQGLTKQYF. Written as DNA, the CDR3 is TGCGCCAGCAGCCAAGGACTAACTAAGCAGTATTTT.

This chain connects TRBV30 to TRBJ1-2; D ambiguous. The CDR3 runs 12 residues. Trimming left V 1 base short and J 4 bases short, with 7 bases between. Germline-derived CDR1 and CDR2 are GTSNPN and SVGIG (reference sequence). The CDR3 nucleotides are TGTGCCTGGAGTGGGGCCCTCTATGGCTACACCTTC. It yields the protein CAWSGALYGYTF. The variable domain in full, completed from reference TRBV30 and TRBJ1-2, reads SQTIHQWPATLVQPVGSPLSLECTVEGTSNPNLYWYRQAAGRGLQLLFYSVGIGQISSEVPQNLSASRPQDRQFILSSKKLLLSDSGFYLCAWSGALYGYTFGSGTRLTVV.

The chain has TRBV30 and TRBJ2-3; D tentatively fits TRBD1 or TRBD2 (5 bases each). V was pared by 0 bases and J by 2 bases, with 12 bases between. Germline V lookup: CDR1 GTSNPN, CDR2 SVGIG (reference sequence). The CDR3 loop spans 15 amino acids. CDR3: CAWSVRDGYTDTQYF. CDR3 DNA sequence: TGTGCCTGGAGTGTTAGGGACGGCTACACAGATACGCAGTATTTT.

CDR3 DNA: TGTGCCAGCTATCGAGGGACAGGGGAAATCTATGGCTACACCTTC. Translated: CASYRGTGEIYGYTF. The chain recombines TRBV7-8 with TRBJ1-2, with 10 bases fitting TRBD1. Germline V gene lookup returns CDR1 SGHVS and CDR2 FQNEAQ. The V and J ends lost 8 bases and 4 bases, in that order; junction bases with no gene match: 10. The CDR3 totals 15 residues. Drawing the rest from reference TRBV7-8 and TRBJ1-2, the complete variable domain is GAGVSQSPRYKVAKRGQDVALRCDPISGHVSLFWYQQALGQGPEFLTYFQNEAQLDKSGLPSDRFFAERPEGSVSTLKIQRTQQEDSAVYLCASYRGTGEIYGYTFGSGTRLTVV.

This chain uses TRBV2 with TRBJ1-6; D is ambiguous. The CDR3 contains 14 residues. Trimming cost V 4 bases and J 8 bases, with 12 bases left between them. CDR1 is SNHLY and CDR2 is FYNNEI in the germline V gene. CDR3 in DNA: TGTGCCAGCAGTGTGTCGGAGGAGGATTCACCCCTCCACTTT. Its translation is CASSVSEEDSPLHF. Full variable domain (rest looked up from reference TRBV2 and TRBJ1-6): EPEVTQTPSHQVTQMGQEVILRCVPISNHLYFYWYRQILGQKVEFLVSFYNNEISEKSEIFDDQFSVERPDGSNFTLKIRSTKLEDSAMYFCASSVSEEDSPLHFGNGTRLTVT.

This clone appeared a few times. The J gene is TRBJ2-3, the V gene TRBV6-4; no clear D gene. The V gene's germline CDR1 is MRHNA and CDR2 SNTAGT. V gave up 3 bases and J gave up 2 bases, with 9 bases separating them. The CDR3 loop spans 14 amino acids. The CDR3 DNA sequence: TGTGCCAGCAGTGAGTCGGGCCCCACAGATACGCAGTATTTT. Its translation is CASSESGPTDTQYF.

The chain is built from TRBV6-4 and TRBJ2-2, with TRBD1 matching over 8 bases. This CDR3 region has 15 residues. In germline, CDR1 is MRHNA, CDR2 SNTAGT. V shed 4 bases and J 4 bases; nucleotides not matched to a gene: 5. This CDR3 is CASSGQGAPTGELFF. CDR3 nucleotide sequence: TGTGCCAGCAGTGGCCAGGGGGCGCCCACCGGGGAGCTGTTTTTT.

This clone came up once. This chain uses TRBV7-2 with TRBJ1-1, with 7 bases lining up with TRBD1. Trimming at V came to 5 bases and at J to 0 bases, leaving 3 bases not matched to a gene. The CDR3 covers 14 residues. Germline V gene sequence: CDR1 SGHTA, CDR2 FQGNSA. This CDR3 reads CASSGDSLNTEAFF. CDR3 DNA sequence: TGTGCCAGCAGCGGGGACAGCTTGAACACTGAAGCTTTCTTT.

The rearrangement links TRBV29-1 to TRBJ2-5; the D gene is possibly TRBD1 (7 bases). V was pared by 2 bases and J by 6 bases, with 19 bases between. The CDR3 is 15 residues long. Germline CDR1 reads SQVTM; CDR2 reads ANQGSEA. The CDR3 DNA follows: TGCAGCGTTGAAAGGGGGGACAGACCGATCAAGACCCAGTACTTC. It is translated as CSVERGDRPIKTQYF.

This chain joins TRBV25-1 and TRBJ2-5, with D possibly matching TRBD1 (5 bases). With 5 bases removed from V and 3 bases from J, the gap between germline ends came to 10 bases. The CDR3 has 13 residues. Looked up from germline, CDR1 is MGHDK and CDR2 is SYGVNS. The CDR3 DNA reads TGTGCCAGCAGTAAGGGGATCGAAGAGACCCAGTACTTC. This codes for CASSKGIEETQYF.

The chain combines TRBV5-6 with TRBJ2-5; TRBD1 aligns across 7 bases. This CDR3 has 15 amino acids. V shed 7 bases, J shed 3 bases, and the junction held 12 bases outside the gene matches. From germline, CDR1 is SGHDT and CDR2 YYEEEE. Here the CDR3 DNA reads TGTGCCAGCTCTACCCGGGACAGTAGGAAAGAGACCCAGTACTTC. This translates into CASSTRDSRKETQYF.